This T cell receptor beta chain was observed in a study of T-cell memory formation after mild COVID-19. CDR3 length equals 13 residues. Trimming shortened V by 5 bases and J by 11 bases, and 18 bases separated the two germline ends. TCRdb redid the calling of the 5' RACE reads with MiXCR, one entry per CDR3 protein. The table shows a few hundred thousand distinct CDR3 sequences, with more than 20% occurring only once. This clonotype was counted a few times. The TCR was taken from a man between 18 and 35 years old who had mild COVID-19 (a few samples of this study predate the infection). Cell type and time point are not known. The chain carries TRBV12-3 or TRBV12-4 and TRBJ1-1; TRBD1 might be the D (5 bases). Sequenced material: PBMCs or a T cell subset sorted from them (not recorded which). CDR3 DNA sequence: TGTGCCAGCAGTCCCGGGTCGTCAGGGATCGCTTTCTTT. Its translation is CASSPGSSGIAFF.